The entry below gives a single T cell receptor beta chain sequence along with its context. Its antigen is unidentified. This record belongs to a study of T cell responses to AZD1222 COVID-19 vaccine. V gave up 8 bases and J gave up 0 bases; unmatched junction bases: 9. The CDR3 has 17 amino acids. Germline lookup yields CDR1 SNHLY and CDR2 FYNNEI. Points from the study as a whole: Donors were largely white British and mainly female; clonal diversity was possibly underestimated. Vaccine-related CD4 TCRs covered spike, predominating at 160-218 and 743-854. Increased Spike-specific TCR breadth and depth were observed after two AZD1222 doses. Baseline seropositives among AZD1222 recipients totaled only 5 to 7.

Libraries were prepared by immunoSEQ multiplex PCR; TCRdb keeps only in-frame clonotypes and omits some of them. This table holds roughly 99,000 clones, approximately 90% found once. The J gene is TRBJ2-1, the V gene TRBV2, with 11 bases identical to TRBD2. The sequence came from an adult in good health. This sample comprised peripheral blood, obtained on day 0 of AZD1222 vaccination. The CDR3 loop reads CASVTSGGPSSYNEQFF. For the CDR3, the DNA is TGTGCCAGCGTTACTAGCGGGGGACCGAGCTCCTACAATGAGCAGTTCTTC.